This T cell receptor (beta chain) was identified in a study of T cells in Graves' hyperthyroidism and ophthalmopathy. The TCR beta CDR3 regions underwent amplification using RNA transcripts as the source. The study used the HTBI primer set for a first-round RT-PCR of the TCR CDR3. Each CDR3 protein is one row after TCRdb ran MiXCR on the multiplex PCR reads. The sample includes hundreds of thousands of distinct CDR3 sequences, about 15% of them seen just once. J gave up 3 bases and V 5 bases, and 3 bases lay outside the gene matches. The CDR3 totals 15 residues. Looked up from germline, CDR1 is LNHDA and CDR2 is SQIVND (reference sequence).

The sequence was obtained from a middle-aged woman with Graves' ophthalmopathy. The chain couples TRBV19 to TRBJ1-5; the match to TRBD1 covers 11 bases. Source material: blood. CDR3 sequence (DNA): TGTGCCAGTAGTCCGGGACAGGGGGACAATCAGCCCCAGCATTTT. Protein sequence: CASSPGQGDNQPQHF.